The next 32 T cell receptor beta chains were all read from a single sample in a study of T cells in Graves' hyperthyroidism and ophthalmopathy. The investigators amplified TCR beta CDR3 regions from RNA transcripts. HTBI primers were the set used in a first-round RT-PCR of the TCR CDR3. TCRdb ran MiXCR on the multiplex PCR reads and lists one entry per CDR3 protein. This table holds around 600,000 distinct CDR3 sequences, roughly 16% found once. Material: blood. Receptors originate from a woman aged 40 to 50 with Graves' ophthalmopathy.

With respect to this clonotype: The germline gene is not matched at one end of the junction; a read error may be the cause. The chain recombines TRBV20-1 with TRBJ2-6, with TRBD1 matching 10 bases. The CDR3 contains 15 residues. Looked up from germline, CDR1 is DFQATT and CDR2 is SNEGSKA (reference sequence). CDR3: CSARDDRGRLSLLTF. CDR3 nucleotides: TGCAGCGCTAGAGATGACAGGGGGCGTCTCTCCCTCCTGACTTTC.

The genes are TRBV5-6 and TRBJ2-3, with D uncertain. CDR3 size: 16 residues. Per the germline V gene, CDR1 is SGHDT and CDR2 is YYEEEE. V lost 0 bases to trimming and J lost 1 base, with 12 bases between them. CDR3 sequence: CASSLASLLGTDTQYF. Written as DNA, the CDR3 is TGTGCCAGCAGCTTGGCTAGTCTTCTAGGCACAGATACGCAGTATTTT.

The chain carries TRBV5-1 and TRBJ2-3, with D perhaps TRBD1 (6 bases). The CDR3 totals 15 residues. Germline lookup yields CDR1 SGHRS and CDR2 YFSETQ. Trimming took off 1 base at V and 6 bases at J, with 15 bases between the two ends. The CDR3 nucleotides are TGCGCCAGCAGCTTGCAGGGGCAGGGTTTGGATACGCAGTATTTT. This sequence encodes CASSLQGQGLDTQYF.

This clonotype was seen ten or more times. The chain joins TRBV12-3 or TRBV12-4 to TRBJ1-3; D remains ambiguous. V lost 3 bases to trimming and J lost 0 bases, with 6 bases between them. This CDR3 is built from 14 residues. CDR3 protein: CASSFYSSGNTIYF. As DNA, the CDR3 is TGTGCCAGCAGTTTTTATAGCTCTGGAAACACCATATATTTT.

The chain employs TRBV6-1 and TRBJ1-1; TRBD1 matches 7 bases. The germline V gene has CDR1 MNHNS and CDR2 SASEGT. V shed 7 bases and J 4 bases; nucleotides not matched to a gene: 9. The CDR3 covers 14 residues. DNA of the CDR3: TGTGCCAGCACCGAACAACAGGGGCCCACTGAAGCTTTCTTT. Translating it yields CASTEQQGPTEAFF.

The chain combines TRBV11-1 with TRBJ2-3; 9 bases line up with TRBD2. CDR3 length equals 18 residues. Germline V CDR1 and CDR2: SGHAT, FQDESV (reference sequence). J was trimmed by 5 bases and V by 5 bases; bases with no gene match: 17. The CDR3 spells CASSQEEGAGGLKDTQYF. In DNA, the CDR3 is TGTGCCAGCAGCCAAGAGGAAGGAGCGGGGGGTCTTAAAGATACGCAGTATTTT.

The CDR3 here is CASSRKWGGTDTQYF. CDR3 nucleotide sequence: TGTGCCAGCAGCCGAAAGTGGGGGGGCACAGATACGCAGTATTTT. This chain joins TRBV7-2 and TRBJ2-3; TRBD2 might be the D (6 bases). The CDR3 sequence is 15 residues long. V lost 5 bases and J lost 1, with 13 bases in between. Per the germline V gene, CDR1 is SGHTA and CDR2 is FQGNSA.

This clonotype was counted a few times. The chain recombines TRBV6-1 with TRBJ2-1, with 7 bases matching TRBD1. This CDR3 spans 14 amino acids. Trimming took 6 bases from V and 3 from J; bases not matched to a gene: 5. Germline CDR1 is MNHNS and CDR2 is SASEGT. CDR3 sequence (DNA): TGTGCCAGCAGATTGGGACAGCTCTACAATGAGCAGTTCTTC. Protein: CASRLGQLYNEQFF.

This clonotype was counted at least ten times. This sequence joins TRBV28 and TRBJ2-7; D is possibly TRBD2 (6 bases). V shed 5 bases and J shed 0 bases, with 23 bases lying between them. Germline V gene data show CDR1 as MDHEN and CDR2 as SYDVKM. There are 18 residues in the CDR3. The CDR3 sequence: CASSLGGVAETISYEQYF. The CDR3 DNA reads as TGTGCCAGCAGTCTAGGAGGAGTAGCGGAGACCATCTCCTACGAGCAGTACTTC. The full variable domain, with the rest looked up from reference TRBV28 and TRBJ2-7, is DVKVTQSSRYLVKRTGEKVFLECVQDMDHENMFWYRQDPGLGLRLIYFSYDVKMKEKGDIPEGYSVSREKKERFSLILESASTNQTSMYLCASSLGGVAETISYEQYFGPGTRLTVT.

The chain couples TRBV4-2 to TRBJ1-3; D remains ambiguous. Germline CDR1 and CDR2: LGHNA and YNFKEQ. There are 17 residues in the CDR3. The V and J ends lost 1 base and 2 bases respectively, with 15 bases between them. Here the CDR3 reads CASSQGHTEDTGNTIYF. The CDR3 nucleotides read TGTGCCAGCAGCCAAGGCCACACAGAAGACACTGGAAACACCATATATTTT.

The chain has TRBV30 and TRBJ1-5; 7 bases are a match to TRBD1. CDR1 GTSNPN and CDR2 SVGIG come from the germline V gene (reference sequence). V lost 4 bases, J lost 7 bases, and 10 bases stayed unmatched. The CDR3 runs 14 residues. This CDR3 reads CAWTTGQARQPQHF. The DNA for the CDR3 is TGTGCCTGGACCACAGGACAGGCTCGACAGCCCCAGCATTTT.

The table lists this clonotype with a few counts. The rearrangement joins TRBV6-1 to TRBJ1-1; TRBD1 is a possible D gene (6 bases). Germline CDR1 and CDR2: MNHNS and SASEGT. Trimming took off 9 bases at V and 2 bases at J, with 16 bases between the two ends. There are 14 residues in the CDR3. The CDR3 nucleotides read TGTGCCAGTCTCACAGGGTCGAGAAACACTGAAGCTTTCTTT. It specifies CASLTGSRNTEAFF.

V is TRBV7-9 and J is TRBJ1-2; D is uncertain. The CDR3 contains 15 residues. The germline gives CDR1 SEHNR, CDR2 FQNEAQ (reference sequence). The ends were cut back, 1 base at V and 3 bases at J, with 12 bases in the middle. The CDR3 nucleotides are TGTGCCAGCAGCTTAGGCGGGCGGCAAGACTATGGCTACACCTTC. This encodes CASSLGGRQDYGYTF.

On this clonotype itself: Germline is not matched at one junction end, which may reflect a read error. The chain has TRBV6-2 or TRBV6-3 and TRBJ2-1; 7 positions agree with TRBD2. The CDR3 consists of 14 residues. CDR1 and CDR2 (germline): MNHEY, SVGEGT. The CDR3 nucleotides read TGTGCCATCAGTAATCGGGACTATGACAATGAGCAGTTCTTC. Translation gives CAISNRDYDNEQFF.

At least ten counts were recorded for this clonotype. The rearrangement joins TRBV11-2 to TRBJ2-5, with 12 bases aligning to TRBD2. Germline CDR1 reads SGHAT; CDR2 reads FQNNGV. The CDR3 totals 13 residues. J lost 10 bases, V lost 0 bases, and 0 bases had no gene match. Here the CDR3 reads CASSLEGLAGQYF. Here the CDR3 DNA reads TGTGCCAGCAGCTTAGAGGGACTAGCGGGCCAGTACTTC.

In DNA form, the CDR3 reads TGCGCCAGCAGCGAGAAGGCGGATTCTGGAAACACCATATATTTT. It is translated as CASSEKADSGNTIYF. V is TRBV10-1 and J is TRBJ1-3; no clear D. The CDR3 runs to 15 residues. Deletions cut 6 bases from V and 1 base from J, with 13 bases between. CDR1 and CDR2 (germline): WNHNN, SYGVQD (reference sequence).

The chain uses TRBV28 and TRBJ2-7; TRBD2 matches at 11 bases. This CDR3 region has 15 residues. The V gene end was trimmed by 4 bases and the J gene end by 7 bases; junction bases not matched to a gene: 9. Germline V CDR1 and CDR2: MDHEN, SYDVKM. For the CDR3, the DNA is TGTGCCAGCAGTTCACCCGTAGCGGGAGGGTTTGAGCAGTACTTC. As protein: CASSSPVAGGFEQYF.

Notes on this clonotype: This may come from a read error, since a much larger clone is one base off. V usage is TRBV30 and J usage is TRBJ1-1; perhaps TRBD1 as D (5 bases). Germline values: CDR1 GTSNPN, CDR2 SVGIG (reference sequence). This CDR3 has 13 residues. The CDR3 sequence: CARSPRGATEAFF. CDR3 in DNA: TGTGCCCGGAGTCCCCGAGGGGCAACTGAAGCTTTCTTT.

This clonotype was counted many times. This chain joins TRBV2 and TRBJ2-5; weak D call: TRBD1 (5 bases). V shed 4 bases and J shed 1 base, with 13 bases lying between them. From germline, CDR1 is SNHLY and CDR2 FYNNEI. The CDR3 is 15 residues long. For the CDR3, the DNA is TGTGCCAGCAGTGGGACACCAACCGTCCAAGAGACCCAGTACTTC. This gives the protein CASSGTPTVQETQYF.

This clonotype appeared many times. The rearrangement joins TRBV2 to TRBJ2-5, with 12 bases aligning to TRBD2. The CDR3 length is 15 residues. With V trimmed by 6 bases and J by 2 bases, 4 bases remained unmatched. Germline V CDR1 and CDR2: SNHLY, FYNNEI. Written as DNA, the CDR3 is TGTGCCAGCAGGCTAGCGGGGGGGCCGCAAGAGACCCAGTACTTC. This codes for CASRLAGGPQETQYF.

This clonotype was detected ten times or more. The rearrangement links TRBV28 to TRBJ1-2, with unresolved D. Germline V CDR1 and CDR2: MDHEN, SYDVKM. Trimming removed 4 bases from V and 6 bases from J, with 9 bases in between. This CDR3 contains 12 residues. The CDR3 coding sequence is TGTGCCAGCAGTTCGCCGGGAGATGGCTACACCTTC. Translating gives CASSSPGDGYTF.

A remark on this clonotype: Mismatch with germline at one junction end may stem from a read error. The chain has TRBV7-2 and TRBJ1-2, with D unclear. The CDR3 runs 14 residues. Germline V gene sequence: CDR1 SGHTA, CDR2 FQGNSA. The CDR3 nucleotides are TGTGCCCGCAGGCCGACACGGCTGGTCTATGGCTACACCTTC. It codes for CARRPTRLVYGYTF.

Here the CDR3 DNA reads TGTGCCAGCAGTCTAAATTCGGCGGGAGGACGAAATGGTTACAATGAGCAGTTCTTC. Translating it yields CASSLNSAGGRNGYNEQFF. J is TRBJ2-1 and V is TRBV4-2; 8 bases agree with TRBD2. The V gene's germline CDR1 is LGHNA and CDR2 YNFKEQ. CDR3 size: 19 residues. V was clipped by 6 bases and J by 4 bases; unmatched bases: 20.

This clonotype was recorded many times. The rearrangement uses TRBV7-2 and TRBJ2-2; D is uncertain. The CDR3 extends over 15 amino acids. Trimming took off 3 bases at V and 0 bases at J, with 8 bases between the two ends. Germline V CDR1 and CDR2: SGHTA, FQGNSA. CDR3: CASSLLQANTGELFF. In DNA, the CDR3 is TGTGCCAGCAGCTTGTTGCAGGCGAACACCGGGGAGCTGTTTTTT.

The sample holds a few counts of this clonotype. This chain joins TRBV20-1 and TRBJ1-6, with a tentative D call TRBD1 (6 bases). The CDR3 has 17 residues. Germline CDR1 reads DFQATT; CDR2 reads SNEGSKA (reference sequence). V was shortened by 5 bases and J by 0 bases, with 17 bases between the two germline ends. CDR3 sequence reads: CSAGATGSNSYNSPLHF. Written as DNA, the CDR3 is TGCAGTGCTGGGGCCACAGGGTCAAACTCCTATAATTCACCCCTCCACTTT.

The sample holds a few counts of this clonotype. The V and J genes are TRBV20-1 and TRBJ1-6; a possible D gene is TRBD1 (5 bases). The CDR3 loop spans 15 amino acids. The ends were cut back, 4 bases at V and 7 bases at J, with 17 bases in the middle. The V gene's germline CDR1 is DFQATT and CDR2 SNEGSKA (reference sequence). The CDR3 coding sequence is TGCAGTGCTAACCCTCATGGGGCCGTCAATTCACCCCTCCACTTT. This gives the protein CSANPHGAVNSPLHF.

This clonotype was recorded many times. The rearrangement joins TRBV12-3 or TRBV12-4 to TRBJ2-1; 8 positions agree with TRBD2. The CDR3 runs 15 residues. V dropped 6 bases and J dropped 4; count of bases not matched to a gene: 8. This CDR3 reads CASRIAGNGYNEQFF. CDR3 bases: TGTGCCAGCAGAATAGCGGGAAACGGGTACAATGAGCAGTTCTTC.

The table lists this clonotype with many counts. This chain connects TRBV6-1 to TRBJ2-7; D is tentatively TRBD1 or TRBD2 (5 bases each). Trimming stripped 5 bases from V and 4 bases from J, with 18 bases between. There are 15 residues in the CDR3. The germline CDR1 and CDR2 sequences are MNHNS and SASEGT. The CDR3 nucleotides are TGTGCCAGCAGTAGTACGAGGGACGTTTGGTACGAGCAGTACTTC. This gives the protein CASSSTRDVWYEQYF.

A few counts support this clonotype. The V gene is TRBV4-1, the J gene TRBJ2-1; 13 bases agree with TRBD2. The CDR3 is made up of 18 amino acids. The V segment lost 5 bases and the J segment 2 bases; nucleotides outside the gene matches: 9. CDR1 is MGHRA, CDR2 YSYEKL, per germline. The CDR3 protein is CASSSRTSGGPPYNEQFF. For the CDR3, the DNA is TGCGCCAGCAGCTCACGGACTAGCGGGGGCCCCCCCTACAATGAGCAGTTCTTC.

This clonotype was observed a few times. This rearrangement joins TRBV12-3 or TRBV12-4 to TRBJ1-5; D is possibly TRBD1 (5 bases). V gave up 1 base and J gave up 3 bases, with 13 bases separating them. The CDR3 covers 16 residues. CDR3 loop: CASSLVGDGPNQPQHF. For the CDR3, the DNA is TGTGCCAGCAGTTTAGTAGGGGACGGTCCCAATCAGCCCCAGCATTTT.

This clonotype has ten or more counts. The chain joins TRBV30 to TRBJ1-1; D gene uncertain. The CDR3 totals 12 residues. CDR1 is GTSNPN, CDR2 SVGIG, per germline (reference sequence). Trimming removed 2 bases at V and 1 base at J, with 5 bases between. CDR3 protein: CAWSRTNTEAFF. The CDR3 bases are TGTGCCTGGAGTCGGACGAACACTGAAGCTTTCTTT.

This clonotype has a count of ten or more. The chain carries TRBV2 and TRBJ2-5, with TRBD2 as a possible D gene (6 bases). Trimming left V 4 bases short and J 4 bases short, with 7 bases between. This CDR3 spans 12 amino acids. CDR1 is SNHLY, CDR2 FYNNEI, per germline. The CDR3 loop is CASSGRGETQYF. CDR3 nucleotides: TGTGCCAGCAGTGGGAGGGGAGAGACCCAGTACTTC.